Listed below are T cell receptor beta chains from one sample, sequenced in a study of control samples from healthy donors and cancer patients. Sequencing used immunoSEQ multiplex PCR; TCRdb keeps in-frame clones, though not all of them. The sample includes some 410,000 clones, 75% to 95% of them seen just once. Sequenced sample: PBMCs. These receptor sequences come from a man aged 35 to 55 with head and neck cancer. Both conserved end residues are part of each CDR3. D genes are given only for firm matches. Clone size is shown for a subset of rows, as once, few, many or a class of expanded clone.

J gene	clone size	V gene	D gene	CDR3 protein
TRBJ2-7	NA	TRBV19	TRBD1	CASSPQRDRGSNEQYF
TRBJ2-6	NA	TRBV18	NA	CASSHFTRDGVGANVLTF
TRBJ2-7	NA	TRBV30	TRBD1	CAWSSTGGLVYEQYF
TRBJ2-3	NA	TRBV5-6	NA	CASSLATTDTQYF
TRBJ2-3	NA	TRBV27	NA	CASSPDTDTQYF
TRBJ2-2	once	TRBV7-3	NA	CASSLTAVGELFF
TRBJ2-5	once	TRBV19	NA	CASAWGRGETQYF
TRBJ2-1	once	TRBV7-6	NA	CASSFPGAGENEQFF
TRBJ1-5	NA	TRBV30	NA	CAWSTQGNNQPQHF
TRBJ2-2	NA	TRBV6-5	TRBD2	CASSYGLARGTGELFF
TRBJ1-4	NA	TRBV4-2	NA	CASSQDLQDIGEKLFF
TRBJ2-3	once	TRBV5-4	NA	CASSWADTQYF
TRBJ1-2	NA	TRBV5-1	TRBD1	CASSLQMGQGGYGYTF
TRBJ2-1	NA	TRBV27	TRBD1	CASSFLQGFLNEQFF
TRBJ1-2	NA	TRBV7-9	NA	CASSLEGRESGYTF
TRBJ1-1	NA	TRBV11-2	NA	CASSLHEGQAFF
TRBJ2-5	NA	TRBV6-5	NA	CASTTTGGLRETQYF